Shown below are 20 T cell receptor beta chains from a single sample sequenced in a study of regulatory dendritic cells for organ transplantation. TCRdb keeps only in-frame clones here, not all; method: immunoSEQ multiplex PCR. The sample consists of nearly 30,000 clones, 60% to 80% of them appearing once. Sequencing used memory CD4+ T cells from blood. Sample subset: CD45RO+ memory T cells. These receptors originate from a human donor in good health.

This clone was detected once. V gene TRBV27 combines with J gene TRBJ1-6; no clear D gene. This CDR3 has 14 residues. V lost 5 bases to trimming and J lost 0 bases, with 5 bases between them. Germline-derived CDR1 and CDR2 are MNHEY and SMNVEV (reference sequence). The chain's CDR3 is CASSPNSYNSPLHF. The CDR3 bases are TGTGCCAGCAGTCCTAACTCCTATAATTCACCCCTCCACTTT.

The CDR3 bases are TGTGCCAGCAGCCCAGGACAGTTTGAAAAACTGTTTTTT. Residues: CASSPGQFEKLFF. This rearrangement joins TRBV28 to TRBJ1-4, with a weak D call TRBD1 (6 bases). Germline V gene sequence: CDR1 MDHEN, CDR2 SYDVKM. Trimming took off 6 bases at V and 7 bases at J, with 12 bases between the two ends. There are 13 residues in the CDR3.

This chain uses TRBV10-3 with TRBJ1-3, with D unclear. The V gene's germline CDR1 is ENHRY and CDR2 SYGVKD. The CDR3 sequence is 16 residues long. V lost 3 bases to trimming and J lost 0 bases, with 12 bases between them. In DNA, the CDR3 is TGTGCCATCAGTGAATTAGAGGCAGTCTCTGGAAACACCATATATTTT. This sequence encodes CAISELEAVSGNTIYF.

The V gene is TRBV23-1, the J gene TRBJ2-3, with D uncertain. TRBV23-1 is an ORF; its function is uncertain. The CDR3 totals 12 residues. The CDR3 protein is CAAQALGDTQYF. Written as DNA, the CDR3 is TGCGCTGCCCAGGCCCTAGGGGATACGCAGTATTTT.

This chain links TRBV4-3 with TRBJ1-2, with TRBD1 matching over 9 bases. The V gene end was trimmed by 5 bases and the J gene end by 4 bases; junction bases not matched to a gene: 20. Germline CDR1 reads LGHNA; CDR2 reads YSLEER. The CDR3 covers 19 residues. In DNA form, the CDR3 reads TGCGCCAGCAGCTACGCTACCGGGACAGGGACCTTAGTTGGCTATGGCTACACCTTC. Protein: CASSYATGTGTLVGYGYTF.

The J gene is TRBJ2-7, the V gene TRBV4-3; possibly TRBD1 for D (6 bases). The CDR3 runs to 14 residues. CDR1 is LGHNA and CDR2 is YSLEER in the germline V gene. V lost 3 bases and J 9 bases, leaving 18 bases between the germline ends. The CDR3 DNA sequence: TGCGCCAGCAGCCAGGACAGAACTCAGGTCCGGCAGTACTTC. This codes for CASSQDRTQVRQYF.

This clone came up a few times. The CDR3 region has the DNA TGTGCCAGCAGCTTGGCCCCTAACAGGGACGCTTTCTTT. This codes for CASSLAPNRDAFF. The chain uses TRBV5-5 and TRBJ1-1; weak D call: TRBD1 (6 bases). CDR1 and CDR2 from the germline V gene are SGHKS and YYEKEE (reference sequence). The germline V and J ends were trimmed by 0 bases and 11 bases, with 14 bases remaining between them. There are 13 residues in the CDR3.

V usage is TRBV29-1 and J usage is TRBJ2-3; 9 positions match TRBD1. The CDR3 is 14 amino acids. The trim removed 3 bases at V and 4 bases at J, leaving 5 bases unmatched. The germline gives CDR1 SQVTM, CDR2 ANQGSEA. The CDR3 loop is CSVDPGQGPDTQYF. CDR3 in DNA: TGCAGCGTTGACCCGGGACAGGGCCCAGATACGCAGTATTTT.

There are a few counts of this clone. V gene TRBV7-2 combines with J gene TRBJ1-3; D is undetermined. Germline assignment: CDR1 SGHTA and CDR2 FQGNSA. The CDR3 is 15 residues long. The V gene lost 2 bases and the J gene lost 4 bases, with 12 bases spanning the gap. CDR3 sequence: CASSLNFGGGNTIYF. The CDR3 DNA reads TGTGCCAGCAGCTTAAATTTCGGTGGAGGAAACACCATATATTTT.

The J gene is TRBJ2-1, the V gene TRBV23-1; D is possibly TRBD1 (6 bases). TRBV23-1 qualifies as an ORF whose function is uncertain. Trimming took 2 bases from V and 6 from J, leaving 14 bases between them. CDR3 length equals 15 residues. This CDR3 reads CASSQQGKVGNEQFF. The DNA of the CDR3 is TGCGCCAGCAGTCAACAGGGGAAGGTTGGCAATGAGCAGTTCTTC.

The chain employs TRBV19 and TRBJ2-1; D is ambiguous. V lost 9 bases and J 0 bases, leaving 15 bases between the germline ends. The CDR3 is 15 residues long. In germline, CDR1 is LNHDA, CDR2 SQIVND (reference sequence). The CDR3 loop is CASGDPISSYNEQFF. The CDR3 DNA reads as TGTGCCAGCGGCGACCCGATAAGCTCCTACAATGAGCAGTTCTTC.

The V and J genes are TRBV7-2 and TRBJ2-2; TRBD1 matches 10 bases. CDR1 and CDR2 from the germline V gene are SGHTA and FQGNSA. With 0 bases clipped from V and 2 bases from J, the junction kept 9 bases outside the gene matches. CDR3 length: 19 residues. The CDR3 loop reads CASSLAPAGTGANTGELFF. DNA of the CDR3: TGTGCCAGCAGCTTAGCGCCCGCCGGGACAGGGGCAAACACCGGGGAGCTGTTTTTT.

J is TRBJ2-4 and V is TRBV30, with a weak D call TRBD1 (6 bases). The CDR3 loop spans 15 amino acids. Per the germline V gene, CDR1 is GTSNPN and CDR2 is SVGIG (reference sequence). V shed 1 base and J shed 1 base, with 11 bases lying between them. The CDR3 DNA is TGTGCCTGGAGTGCGGACAGAAGCGCCAAAAACATTCAGTACTTC. This codes for CAWSADRSAKNIQYF.

The chain recombines TRBV5-1 with TRBJ2-5, with 9 positions matching TRBD1. The J segment lost 4 bases and the V segment lost 4 bases, leaving 8 bases of the junction unmatched. The germline V gene encodes CDR1 SGHRS and CDR2 YFSETQ. This CDR3 region has 15 residues. CDR3 amino acids: CASSPTGGWTETQYF. CDR3 bases: TGCGCCAGCAGCCCGACAGGGGGGTGGACAGAGACCCAGTACTTC. Complete variable domain (other parts from reference TRBV5-1 and TRBJ2-5): KAGVTQTPRYLIKTRGQQVTLSCSPISGHRSVSWYQQTPGQGLQFLFEYFSETQRNKGNFPGRFSGRQFSNSRSEMNVSTLELGDSALYLCASSPTGGWTETQYFGPGTRLLVL.

V usage is TRBV18 and J usage is TRBJ2-5; D is undetermined. Germline CDR1 KGHSH, CDR2 LQKENI. The V end lost 1 base, the J end lost 3 bases, and 3 bases lay between the germline ends. CDR3 length: 12 residues. The CDR3 DNA reads TGTGCCAGCTCACCACGAGAAGAGACCCAGTACTTC. Its protein is CASSPREETQYF.

The rearrangement joins TRBV28 to TRBJ2-1; D unresolved. CDR1 MDHEN and CDR2 SYDVKM come from the germline V gene. The V gene lost 7 bases and the J gene lost 5 bases, with 12 bases spanning the gap. The CDR3 has 13 amino acids. CDR3 loop: CASIELNNNEQFF. DNA for the CDR3: TGTGCCAGCATAGAACTAAATAACAATGAGCAGTTCTTC.

The chain uses TRBV21-1 and TRBJ1-2. TRBV21-1 is listed as a pseudogene. The CDR3 covers 15 residues. The CDR3 coding sequence is TGTGCCAGCAGCACGAGATTGAAGGGAAAATATGGCTACACCTTC. Its protein is CASSTRLKGKYGYTF.

This CDR3 reads CASSERQTVTQYF. The CDR3 region has the DNA TGTGCCAGCAGTGAAAGGCAAACGGTTACGCAGTATTTT. The V gene is TRBV6-1, the J gene TRBJ2-3; no clear D. The germline gives CDR1 MNHNS, CDR2 SASEGT. Trimming cost V 2 bases and J 8 bases, with 11 bases left between them. CDR3 length: 13 amino acids.

The V gene is TRBV11-2, the J gene TRBJ2-7, with no clear D. CDR1 SGHAT and CDR2 FQNNGV come from the germline V gene. CDR3 length: 16 residues. Trimming took 5 bases from V and 1 from J, leaving 18 bases between them. The CDR3 region is CASSLQADGLSYEQYF. Written as DNA, the CDR3 is TGTGCCAGCAGCCTTCAGGCGGACGGCCTGTCCTACGAGCAGTACTTC.

This clone was seen only once. The chain combines TRBV4-3 with TRBJ2-7; D uncertain. The V end lost 0 bases, the J end lost 4 bases, and 7 bases lay between the germline ends. CDR3 length: 13 residues. Germline loops: CDR1 LGHNA, CDR2 YSLEER. CDR3: CASSQDRAYEQYF. The CDR3 DNA reads as TGCGCCAGCAGCCAAGATAGGGCATACGAGCAGTACTTC.